This passage covers 17 T cell receptor beta chains from one sample sequenced in a study of cytomegalovirus exposure and HLA in healthy donors (dated by TCRdb to between 2016 and 2019). The library relied on the immunoSEQ multiplex PCR assay. A mixture of 60 forward primers for TCR Vbeta segments and 13 reverse primers for TCR Jbeta segments was used in the multiplex PCR. TCRdb retrieved this table from immuneACCESS and kept in-frame rearrangements only. Not all clones are present; in checked studies, unresolved V genes account for under half, and no reason is known for the remainder. In this sample's table one finds approximately 110,000 clones. The ten largest clones capture around 4% of the sample. The sample consisted of PBMCs. The receptors shown here come from a man aged 18-30 years in good health and CMV-seronegative.

This chain joins TRBV7-9 and TRBJ2-1; D gene uncertain. CDR3 length: 11 residues. Trimming removed 5 bases from V and 9 bases from J, with 8 bases in between. CDR1 SEHNR and CDR2 FQNEAQ come from the germline V gene (reference sequence). The CDR3 sequence: CASSPPGEQFF. CDR3 sequence (DNA): TGTGCCAGCAGCCCCCCGGGTGAGCAGTTCTTC.

The gene calls are TRBV5-1 and TRBJ1-1, with 8 bases that match TRBD1. The CDR3 loop spans 15 amino acids. V dropped 4 bases and J dropped 3; count of bases not matched to a gene: 8. The germline CDR1 and CDR2 sequences are SGHRS and YFSETQ. The CDR3 sequence is CASSPMTGADTEAFF. CDR3 in DNA: TGCGCCAGCAGCCCAATGACAGGGGCGGACACTGAAGCTTTCTTT.

The chain uses TRBV5-1 and TRBJ2-3; 12 nucleotides agree with TRBD2. Losses at the gene ends were 4 bases for V and 7 bases for J; bases not matched to a gene: 4. Germline values: CDR1 SGHRS, CDR2 YFSETQ. There are 14 residues in the CDR3. In DNA, the CDR3 is TGCGCCAGCAGCCTAGCGGGGGGGATAAATACGCAGTATTTT. Encoded protein: CASSLAGGINTQYF.

The chain uses TRBV7-2 and TRBJ2-1, with 9 nucleotides matching TRBD1. Losses at the gene ends were 4 bases for V and 5 bases for J; bases not matched to a gene: 18. The CDR3 loop spans 19 amino acids. Germline lookup yields CDR1 SGHTA and CDR2 FQGNSA. CDR3 bases: TGTGCCAGCAGCTCTTCCTTAGTCTTCGGGACAGGGTTTAACAATGAGCAGTTCTTC. Protein sequence: CASSSSLVFGTGFNNEQFF. The whole variable domain, filled in from reference TRBV7-2 and TRBJ2-1, reads GAGVSQSPSNKVTEKGKDVELRCDPISGHTALYWYRQSLGQGLEFLIYFQGNSAPDKSGLPSDRFSAERTGGSVSTLTIQRTQQEDSAVYLCASSSSLVFGTGFNNEQFFGPGTRLTVL.

The rearrangement uses TRBV5-1 and TRBJ1-1; D unresolved. Trimming shortened V by 6 bases and J by 2 bases, and 11 bases separated the two germline ends. CDR1 is SGHRS, CDR2 YFSETQ, per germline. CDR3 length: 13 residues. In nucleotides, the CDR3 is TGCGCCAGCACCCTGGGGAGTAACACTGAAGCTTTCTTT. As protein: CASTLGSNTEAFF.

The rearrangement joins TRBV28 to TRBJ1-1, with a possible D match to TRBD1 (6 bases). Trimming removed 5 bases at V and 0 bases at J, with 7 bases between. The CDR3 totals 13 residues. The germline V gene encodes CDR1 MDHEN and CDR2 SYDVKM. This CDR3 reads CASSQGLNTEAFF. DNA of the CDR3: TGTGCCAGCAGTCAGGGGTTGAACACTGAAGCTTTCTTT.

CDR3 DNA: TGTGCCAGCAGTTTTCGACAGGGCAATCAGCCCCAGCATTTT. Translation gives CASSFRQGNQPQHF. This chain connects TRBV27 to TRBJ1-5; D perhaps matches TRBD1 (6 bases). Germline V gene sequence: CDR1 MNHEY, CDR2 SMNVEV (reference sequence). Trimming removed 3 bases from V and 2 bases from J, with 8 bases in between. The CDR3 has 14 residues.

The chain recombines TRBV15 with TRBJ2-1; 9 nucleotides line up with TRBD1. Trimming at V came to 5 bases and at J to 1 base, leaving 9 bases not matched to a gene. Germline V gene sequence: CDR1 LNHNV, CDR2 YYDKDF (reference sequence). The CDR3 totals 17 residues. CDR3 in amino acids: CATSEGDRGWSYNEQFF. DNA of the CDR3: TGTGCCACCAGCGAGGGAGACAGGGGGTGGTCCTACAATGAGCAGTTCTTC.

The CDR3 protein is CASSLEGGRNEKLFF. The CDR3 coding sequence is TGTGCCAGCAGCTTAGAGGGGGGTCGCAATGAAAAACTGTTTTTT. The chain joins TRBV11-2 to TRBJ1-4; TRBD1 is a possible D gene (5 bases). The CDR3 totals 15 residues. CDR1 is SGHAT, CDR2 FQNNGV, per germline. V lost 0 bases and J lost 5, with 10 bases in between.

Here the CDR3 reads CASSTVNQPQHF. The DNA of the CDR3 is TGTGCCAGTTCGACAGTGAATCAGCCCCAGCATTTT. This sequence joins TRBV19 and TRBJ1-5, with D tentatively TRBD1 (5 bases). V was clipped by 8 bases and J by 4 bases, with 9 bases between them. The germline CDR1 and CDR2 sequences are LNHDA and SQIVND (reference sequence). This CDR3 has 12 amino acids. The complete variable domain, with remaining parts taken from reference TRBV19 and TRBJ1-5, reads DGGITQSPKYLFRKEGQNVTLSCEQNLNHDAMYWYRQDPGQGLRLIYYSQIVNDFQKGDIAEGYSVSREKKESFPLTVTSAQKNPTAFYLCASSTVNQPQHFGDGTRLSIL.

The chain uses TRBV18 and TRBJ1-2, with D perhaps matching TRBD1 (5 bases). The V gene lost 3 bases and the J gene lost 7 bases, with 15 bases spanning the gap. This CDR3 has 14 amino acids. The germline V gene has CDR1 KGHSH and CDR2 LQKENI. The CDR3 reads CASSPVGGSSGYTF. DNA for the CDR3: TGTGCCAGCTCACCCGTTGGGGGGAGTAGTGGCTACACCTTC.

This chain links TRBV5-1 with TRBJ1-2, with 10 bases identical to TRBD1. Trimming cost V 4 bases and J 6 bases; bases outside gene matches: 6. The CDR3 is 14 residues long. CDR1 SGHRS and CDR2 YFSETQ come from the germline V gene. CDR3 amino acids: CASSITGTGDGYTF. The CDR3 nucleotides are TGCGCCAGCAGCATCACCGGGACAGGGGATGGCTACACCTTC.

The V call is TRBV19, the J call TRBJ2-3; 7 bases align to TRBD2. This CDR3 contains 13 residues. Trimming cost V 4 bases and J 5 bases; bases outside gene matches: 3. CDR1 and CDR2 from the germline V gene are LNHDA and SQIVND (reference sequence). The CDR3 region is CASSSGSVDTQYF. The DNA for the CDR3 is TGTGCCAGTAGTAGCGGGAGTGTAGATACGCAGTATTTT.

The chain links TRBV9 to TRBJ1-3; TRBD1 is a possible D gene (5 bases). Trimming took off 3 bases at V and 7 bases at J, with 14 bases between the two ends. Germline loops: CDR1 SGDLS, CDR2 YYNGEE. This CDR3 comprises 14 residues. CDR3: CASSAPGVWNTIYF. In DNA form, the CDR3 reads TGTGCCAGCAGCGCCCCGGGGGTATGGAACACCATATATTTT.

This chain joins TRBV19 and TRBJ2-2, with 7 bases lining up with TRBD2. This CDR3 spans 15 amino acids. Germline V gene data show CDR1 as LNHDA and CDR2 as SQIVND (reference sequence). Trimming at V came to 2 bases and at J to 7 bases, leaving 7 bases not matched to a gene. For the CDR3, the DNA is TGTGCCAGTAGTATAAGGGTAGCGGGCATCGGGGAGCTGTTTTTT. Translated: CASSIRVAGIGELFF.

In the case of this clone: The junction departs from the called germline gene at one end, perhaps through a read error. This rearrangement joins TRBV7-7 to TRBJ2-7, with D maybe TRBD2 (6 bases). Germline V CDR1 and CDR2: SSHAT, FNYEAQ (reference sequence). The CDR3 has 16 residues. CDR3 DNA: TGTGCTAGCAGACCTGCCCCGGGACTTCTCCCCTACGAGCAGTACTTC. Translating gives CASRPAPGLLPYEQYF.

The rearrangement uses TRBV2 and TRBJ1-5, with a weak D call TRBD1 (6 bases). The germline V gene has CDR1 SNHLY and CDR2 FYNNEI. V was clipped by 7 bases and J by 2 bases, with 12 bases between them. This CDR3 contains 14 residues. The CDR3 is CASIQGPGNQPQHF. The DNA for the CDR3 is TGTGCCAGCATCCAGGGGCCCGGCAATCAGCCCCAGCATTTT.